This record looks at one T cell receptor (beta chain) sequence and its context. The data were taken from a study of blood T cell repertoires in COVID-19. Authors' methods: For nucleated cells, counts were estimated from reference gene primer amplification. Only in-frame clones appear in the TCRdb table, and some are missing; sequencing was by immunoSEQ multiplex PCR. The V and J calls and clone size were taken over from that table, and D and trimming were inferred from the DNA. The sample has over 200,000 clones, less than 90% seen once; the top ten hold roughly 4%. CDR3 size: 14 residues. V lost 2 bases to trimming and J lost 3 bases, with 7 bases between them. Germline V gene data show CDR1 as MNHEY and CDR2 as SVGAGI. Participants had their cohort set by participant-reported clinical history.

The sequenced sample consisted of PBMCs or T cells enriched from blood (not recorded which). This clonotype was sampled from a woman in her twenties or thirties who had been exposed to COVID-19. This sequence joins TRBV6-5 and TRBJ1-4, with D unresolved. The CDR3 sequence: CASSYGQANEKLFF. CDR3 DNA sequence: TGTGCCAGCAGTTACGGGCAGGCTAATGAAAAACTGTTTTTT.